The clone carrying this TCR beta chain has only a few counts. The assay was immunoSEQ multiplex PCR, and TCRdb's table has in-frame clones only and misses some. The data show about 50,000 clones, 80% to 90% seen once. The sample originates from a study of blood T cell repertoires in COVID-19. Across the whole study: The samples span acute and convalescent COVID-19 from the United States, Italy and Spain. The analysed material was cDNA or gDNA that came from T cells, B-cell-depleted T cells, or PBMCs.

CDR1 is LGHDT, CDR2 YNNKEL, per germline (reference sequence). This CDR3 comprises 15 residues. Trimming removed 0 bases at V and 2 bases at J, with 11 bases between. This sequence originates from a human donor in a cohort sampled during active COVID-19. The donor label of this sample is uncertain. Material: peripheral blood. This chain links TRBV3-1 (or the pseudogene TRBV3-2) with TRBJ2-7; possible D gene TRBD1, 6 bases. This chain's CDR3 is CASSQEQGPTYEQYF. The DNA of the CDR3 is TGTGCCAGCAGCCAAGAACAGGGACCCACCTACGAGCAGTACTTC.